These T cell receptor beta chains were read from a single sample in a study of somatic mutations in cytotoxic T cells in rheumatoid arthritis. Clones were sequenced by immunoSEQ multiplex PCR, and TCRdb holds only the in-frame ones, with some missing. The table includes over 20,000 clones, roughly 82% detected once. The sequenced sample was CD8+ T cells sorted from blood. The origin of the receptors is a man between 45 and 60 years old in good health. The CDR3 runs from the conserved cysteine through the conserved F or W. The order of the fields is D gene, clone size, J gene, V gene, CDR3 DNA, CDR3 protein. D genes are given only for firm matches. Only part of the rows carry a size: once, few, many, or a class if the clone is expanded.

NA,NA,TRBJ2-1,TRBV25-1,TGTGCCAGCAGCGGGAGCGAAGACAATGAGCAGTTCTTC,CASSGSEDNEQFF
NA,once,TRBJ1-5,TRBV5-8,TGTGCCAGCAGCTTGGTACAGGGCAGAAGTCAGCCCCAGCATTTT,CASSLVQGRSQPQHF
NA,NA,TRBJ2-7,TRBV4-1,TGCGCCAGCAGCCAAGATGCGGCTAGCGTGTGGGAGCAGTACTTC,CASSQDAASVWEQYF
NA,NA,TRBJ2-7,TRBV18,TGTGCCAGCTCATCCGAGAAGGGGCCCTACGAGCAGTACTTC,CASSSEKGPYEQYF
NA,NA,TRBJ2-3,TRBV18,TGTGCCAGCTCACCACCGGGGCAGGGCATAGATACGCAGTATTTT,CASSPPGQGIDTQYF
NA,NA,TRBJ1-5,TRBV6-5,TGTGCCAGCAGGGATCGCAGCAATCAGCCCCAGCATTTT,CASRDRSNQPQHF
NA,NA,TRBJ2-7,TRBV27,TGTGCCAGCAGTTTATCGGATGGGCGGCACGAGCAGTACTTC,CASSLSDGRHEQYF
NA,NA,TRBJ1-2,TRBV12-5,TGTGCTAGTGGTTTGCCACCACGAGAGGGCTACACCTTC,CASGLPPREGYTF
NA,NA,TRBJ2-1,TRBV27,TGTGCCAGCAGTCAGGCTTTAGTCTCCTACAATGAGCAGTTCTTC,CASSQALVSYNEQFF
NA,NA,TRBJ2-7,TRBV28,TGTGCCAGCAGCGGACTGGGAACCTACGAGCAGTACTTC,CASSGLGTYEQYF
NA,few,TRBJ2-1,TRBV2,TGTGCCGGTAGGCGTTACAATGAGCAGTTCTTC,CAGRRYNEQFF
NA,NA,TRBJ2-1,TRBV5-1,TGCGCCAGCAGCTTGTCAGGCAGGGCATTAGTGAATGAGCAGTTCTTC,CASSLSGRALVNEQFF
NA,once,TRBJ2-1,TRBV6-5,TGTGCCAGCACCCCTGTTCCTAGCTCCTACAATGAGCAGTTCTTC,CASTPVPSSYNEQFF
TRBD1,NA,TRBJ2-3,TRBV29-1,TGCAGCGTTGACTCGGGACAGGGGGCGTTTAAAAGCACAGATACGCAGTATTTT,CSVDSGQGAFKSTDTQYF
NA,NA,TRBJ2-4,TRBV19,TGTGCCAGTAGTATAGGTAGCGATAGGGACATTCAGTACTTC,CASSIGSDRDIQYF
TRBD1,NA,TRBJ2-7,TRBV27,TGTGCCAGCAGTTTAAACAGGGGAGCTAACGAGCAGTACTTC,CASSLNRGANEQYF
NA,NA,TRBJ2-4,TRBV28,TGTGCCAGCAGTTTGGAGAGGGGGAAAAACATTCAGTACTTC,CASSLERGKNIQYF
TRBD1,NA,TRBJ1-1,TRBV7-8,TGTGCCAGCAGCCCTACAGCGGGGCACAGGGGGTACACTGAAGCTTTCTTT,CASSPTAGHRGYTEAFF
TRBD1,NA,TRBJ1-2,TRBV4-1,TGCGCCAGCAGCCAAAGTCCGACAGGGGGGGGTTATGGCTACACCTTC,CASSQSPTGGGYGYTF
NA,NA,TRBJ2-7,TRBV2,TGTGCCAGCAGAACACCCCGGGAGAATGACTACGAGCAGTACTTC,CASRTPRENDYEQYF
TRBD1,NA,TRBJ2-7,TRBV9,TGTGCCAGCAGCCCCGTGGGGACAGGGGTAGCCTACGAGCAGTACTTC,CASSPVGTGVAYEQYF
TRBD1,NA,TRBJ1-1,TRBV4-1,TGCGCCAGCAGCCACTCGGGACAGGGTCACATGAACACTGAAGCTTTCTTT,CASSHSGQGHMNTEAFF
TRBD1,NA,TRBJ2-7,TRBV6-1,TGTGCCAGCAGTGAAAGCCCGGGACAGGGGGCGAGCGAGCAGTACTTC,CASSESPGQGASEQYF
NA,NA,TRBJ2-7,TRBV4-1,TGCGCCAGCAGCCAGAGACCGGGACAAACCTACGAGCAGTACTTC,CASSQRPGQTYEQYF
TRBD1,NA,TRBJ1-1,TRBV6-1,TGTGCCAGCAGTGAGTCAGGGGGCTACACTGAAGCTTTCTTT,CASSESGGYTEAFF
NA,few,TRBJ1-3,TRBV7-9,TGTGCCAGCAGCCCGTCAAGTGGGGGAAACACCATATATTTT,CASSPSSGGNTIYF
NA,NA,TRBJ1-2,TRBV10-1,TGCGCCAGCAGTACCGGGACGGGGAACTATGGCTACACCTTC,CASSTGTGNYGYTF
TRBD1,NA,TRBJ1-2,TRBV30,TGTGCCTGGAGTCCCCGGGACAGATACTATGGCTACACCTTC,CAWSPRDRYYGYTF
NA,NA,TRBJ2-6,TRBV28,TGTGCCAGCAGTCCCTGGGACCTCAGCTCTGGGGCCAACGTCCTGACTTTC,CASSPWDLSSGANVLTF
NA,few,TRBJ2-3,TRBV6-6,TGTGCCAGCAGTTACTCGCTGGCAGATACGCAGTATTTT,CASSYSLADTQYF